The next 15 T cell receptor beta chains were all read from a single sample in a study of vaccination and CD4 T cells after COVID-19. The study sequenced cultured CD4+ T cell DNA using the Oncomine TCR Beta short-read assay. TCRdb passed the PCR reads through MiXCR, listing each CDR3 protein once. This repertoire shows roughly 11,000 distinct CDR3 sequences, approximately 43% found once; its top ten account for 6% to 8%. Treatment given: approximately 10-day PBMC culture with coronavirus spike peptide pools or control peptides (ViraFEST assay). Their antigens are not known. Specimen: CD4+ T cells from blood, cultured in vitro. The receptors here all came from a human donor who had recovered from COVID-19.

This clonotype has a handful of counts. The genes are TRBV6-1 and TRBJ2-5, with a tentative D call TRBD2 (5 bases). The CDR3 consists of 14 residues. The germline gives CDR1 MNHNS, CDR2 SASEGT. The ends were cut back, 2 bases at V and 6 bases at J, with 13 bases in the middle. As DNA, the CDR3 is TGTGCCAGCAGTGAATCTGAGGGCCGGCAGACCCAGTACTTC. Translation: CASSESEGRQTQYF.

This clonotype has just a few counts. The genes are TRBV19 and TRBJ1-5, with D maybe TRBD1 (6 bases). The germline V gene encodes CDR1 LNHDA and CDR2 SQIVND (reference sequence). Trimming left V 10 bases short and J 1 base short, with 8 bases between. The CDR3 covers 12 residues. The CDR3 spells CATGTSNQPQHF. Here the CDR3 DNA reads TGTGCCACGGGGACAAGCAATCAGCCCCAGCATTTT.

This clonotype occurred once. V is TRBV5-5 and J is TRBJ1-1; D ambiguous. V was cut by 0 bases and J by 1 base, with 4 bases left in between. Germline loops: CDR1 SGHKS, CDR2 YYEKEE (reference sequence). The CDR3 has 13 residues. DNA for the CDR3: TGTGCCAGCAGCTTGGATCAGAACACTGAAGCTTTCTTT. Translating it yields CASSLDQNTEAFF.

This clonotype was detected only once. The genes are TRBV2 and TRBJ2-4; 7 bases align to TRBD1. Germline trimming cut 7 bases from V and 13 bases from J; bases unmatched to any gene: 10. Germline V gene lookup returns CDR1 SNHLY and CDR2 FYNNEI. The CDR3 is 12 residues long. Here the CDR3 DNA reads TGTGCCAGCAACACCGGGACAGCAAAACAGTACTTC. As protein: CASNTGTAKQYF.

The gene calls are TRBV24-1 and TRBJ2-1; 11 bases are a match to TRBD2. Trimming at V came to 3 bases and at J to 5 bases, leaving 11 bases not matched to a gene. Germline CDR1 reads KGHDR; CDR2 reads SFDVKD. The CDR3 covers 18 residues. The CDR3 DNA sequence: TGTGCCACCAGTGATGAACACCACTTAGCGGGAGGGAACAATGAGCAGTTCTTC. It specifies CATSDEHHLAGGNNEQFF.

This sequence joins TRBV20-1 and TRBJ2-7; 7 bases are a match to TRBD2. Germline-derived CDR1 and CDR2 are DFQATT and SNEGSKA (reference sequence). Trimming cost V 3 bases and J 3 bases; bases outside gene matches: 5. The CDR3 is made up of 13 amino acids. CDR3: CSARGGTIYEQYF. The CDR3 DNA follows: TGCAGTGCTAGGGGCGGGACTATCTACGAGCAGTACTTC.

CDR3 sequence: CASSLGQDTDTQYF. The CDR3 DNA follows: TGCGCCAGCAGCTTGGGGCAGGACACAGATACGCAGTATTTT. J is TRBJ2-3 and V is TRBV5-1; D remains unclear. The CDR3 is 14 amino acids. Trimming stripped 0 bases from V and 2 bases from J, with 7 bases between. Per germline, CDR1 SGHRS and CDR2 YFSETQ.

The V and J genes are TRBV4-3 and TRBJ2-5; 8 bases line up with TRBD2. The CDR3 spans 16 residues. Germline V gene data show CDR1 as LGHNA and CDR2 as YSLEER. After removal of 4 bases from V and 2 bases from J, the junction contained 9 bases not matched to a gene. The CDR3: CASSPRSSGGQETQYF. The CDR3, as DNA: TGCGCCAGCAGCCCGAGAAGCTCGGGGGGGCAAGAGACCCAGTACTTC.

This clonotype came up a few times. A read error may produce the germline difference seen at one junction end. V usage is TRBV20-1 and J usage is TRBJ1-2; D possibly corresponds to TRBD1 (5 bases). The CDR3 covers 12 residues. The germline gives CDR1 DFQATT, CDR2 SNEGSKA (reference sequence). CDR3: CSARVGTYGYTF. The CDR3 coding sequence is TGCAGCGCTAGAGTAGGGACCTATGGCTACACCTTC.

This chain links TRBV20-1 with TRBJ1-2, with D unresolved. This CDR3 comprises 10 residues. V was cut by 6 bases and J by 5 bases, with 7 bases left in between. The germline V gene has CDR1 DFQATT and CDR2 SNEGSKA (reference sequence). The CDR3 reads CSANRYGYTF. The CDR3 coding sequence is TGCAGTGCGAACCGATATGGCTACACCTTC.

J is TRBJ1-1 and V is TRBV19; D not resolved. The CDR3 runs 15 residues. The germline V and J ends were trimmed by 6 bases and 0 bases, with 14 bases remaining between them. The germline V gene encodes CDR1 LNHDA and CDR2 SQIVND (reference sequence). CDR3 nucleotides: TGTGCCAGTAGCTCGACATTTCGTATGAACACTGAAGCTTTCTTT. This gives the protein CASSSTFRMNTEAFF.

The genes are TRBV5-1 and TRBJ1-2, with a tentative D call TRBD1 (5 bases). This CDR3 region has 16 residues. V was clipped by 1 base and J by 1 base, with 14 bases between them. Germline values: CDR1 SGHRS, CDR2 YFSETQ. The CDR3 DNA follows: TGCGCCAGCAGCTTGACGTCGGGGACCGTTAACTATGGCTACACCTTC. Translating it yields CASSLTSGTVNYGYTF.

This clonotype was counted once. The CDR3 DNA reads as TGTGCCAGCAGCTTAGCGCGGCGGGGTTCCACTGAAGCTTTCTTT. Protein product: CASSLARRGSTEAFF. This chain joins TRBV7-6 and TRBJ1-1; no definite D call. CDR1 and CDR2 from the germline V gene are SGHVS and FNYEAQ. The CDR3 is made up of 15 amino acids. V was shortened by 0 bases and J by 4 bases, with 12 bases between the two germline ends. The variable domain in full, completed from reference TRBV7-6 and TRBJ1-1, reads GAGVSQSPRYKVTKRGQDVALRCDPISGHVSLYWYRQALGQGPEFLTYFNYEAQQDKSGLPNDRFSAERPEGSISTLTIQRTEQRDSAMYRCASSLARRGSTEAFFGQGTRLTVV.

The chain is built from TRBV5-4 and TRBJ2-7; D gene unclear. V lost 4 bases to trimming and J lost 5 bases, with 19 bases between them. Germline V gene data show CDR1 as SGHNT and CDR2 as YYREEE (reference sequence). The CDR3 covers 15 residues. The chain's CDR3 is CASSIVGRTGDEQYF. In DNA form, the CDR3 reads TGTGCCAGCAGCATTGTAGGGCGAACCGGAGACGAGCAGTACTTC. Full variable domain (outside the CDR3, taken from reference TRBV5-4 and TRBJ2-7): ETGVTQSPTHLIKTRGQQVTLRCSSQSGHNTVSWYQQALGQGPQFIFQYYREEENGRGNFPPRFSGLQFPNYSSELNVNALELDDSALYLCASSIVGRTGDEQYFGPGTRLTVT.

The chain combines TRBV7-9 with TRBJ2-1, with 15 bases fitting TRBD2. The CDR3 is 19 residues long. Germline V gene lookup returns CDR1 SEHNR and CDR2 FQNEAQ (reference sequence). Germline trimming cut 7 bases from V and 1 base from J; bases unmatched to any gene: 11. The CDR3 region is CASTTYRGLAGGSYNEQFF. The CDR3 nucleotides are TGTGCCAGCACCACTTATAGGGGACTAGCGGGAGGATCCTACAATGAGCAGTTCTTC.